These T cell receptor beta chains were read from a single sample in a study. TCRdb re-called the RT-PCR reads through MiXCR, storing one row per CDR3 protein. Of about 680,000 distinct CDR3 sequences in the sample, approximately 15% are singletons; the top ten hold 3.6%. Sequenced: memory CD4+ T cells from blood. These receptors were taken from a female donor in good health, serving as a healthy control. Both conserved end residues are trimmed from each CDR3. Fields, in order: J gene, V gene, CDR3 protein.

TRBJ1-6,TRBV6-5,ASSRGQGYSPLH
TRBJ2-5,TRBV5-1,ASSLFYKGETQY
TRBJ1-5,TRBV4-3,ASSQDLGGVVGQPQH
TRBJ1-6,TRBV15,ATSMEAAISPLH
TRBJ2-3,TRBV30,AWSQSGSTDTQY
TRBJ2-2,TRBV20-1,SARPGGTGNTGELF
TRBJ1-2,TRBV12-3/TRBV12-4,ASSFGNGYT
TRBJ2-7,TRBV9,ASSERTGGHYEQY
TRBJ2-5,TRBV7-2,ASSSAASGGQETQY
TRBJ2-2,TRBV18,ASSPFSKAGETYTGELF
TRBJ1-4,TRBV5-1,ASSLTIRSDAEKLF
TRBJ2-2,TRBV9,ASSPRDRDVGELF
TRBJ2-1,TRBV15,ATSPDSESYNEQF
TRBJ2-3,TRBV18,ASSALAGGTPTDTQY
TRBJ2-1,TRBV4-2,ASSQEQRSSYNEQF
TRBJ2-5,TRBV15,ATSRVPGVGETQY
TRBJ2-6,TRBV18,ASSPWSGVSGANVLT
TRBJ2-2,TRBV9,ASTPREGLNTGELF
TRBJ1-1,TRBV10-3,AISPDSTEAF
TRBJ2-6,TRBV24-1,ATSDLGGDGANVLT
TRBJ2-5,TRBV6-2/TRBV6-3,ASRKMGGETQY
TRBJ2-3,TRBV7-2,ASSFVGTGSDTQY
TRBJ2-7,TRBV5-5,ASSPPTGTLYEQY
TRBJ1-2,TRBV12-3/TRBV12-4,ASSLSSTGGGYT
TRBJ1-3,TRBV12-3/TRBV12-4,ASSTVISGNTIY
TRBJ1-2,TRBV5-1,ASSQYLNYGYT
TRBJ2-7,TRBV10-3,AISESGRGSPYEQY
TRBJ1-4,TRBV5-1,ASRSPGSANEKLF
TRBJ2-1,TRBV12-5,ASGLVQDEQF
TRBJ2-5,TRBV4-1,ASSQDGRLAAETQY
TRBJ2-3,TRBV20-1,SARAPGGDTQY
TRBJ2-7,TRBV4-3,ASSQDAAGGRYEQY
TRBJ1-6,TRBV7-2,ASSAMSGANSPLH
TRBJ2-2,TRBV7-2,ASSRGGANTGELF
TRBJ2-2,TRBV7-2,AGSITGELF